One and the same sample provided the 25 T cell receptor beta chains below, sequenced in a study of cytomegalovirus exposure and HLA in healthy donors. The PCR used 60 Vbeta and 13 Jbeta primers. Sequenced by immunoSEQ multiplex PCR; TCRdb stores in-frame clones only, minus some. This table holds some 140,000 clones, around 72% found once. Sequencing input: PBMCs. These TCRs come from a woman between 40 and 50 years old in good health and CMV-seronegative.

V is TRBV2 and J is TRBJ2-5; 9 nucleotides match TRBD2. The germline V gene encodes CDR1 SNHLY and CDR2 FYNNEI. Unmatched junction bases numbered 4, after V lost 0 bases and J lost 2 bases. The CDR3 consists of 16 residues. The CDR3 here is CASSEALAGKQETQYF. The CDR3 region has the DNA TGTGCCAGCAGTGAAGCCCTAGCGGGGAAACAAGAGACCCAGTACTTC.

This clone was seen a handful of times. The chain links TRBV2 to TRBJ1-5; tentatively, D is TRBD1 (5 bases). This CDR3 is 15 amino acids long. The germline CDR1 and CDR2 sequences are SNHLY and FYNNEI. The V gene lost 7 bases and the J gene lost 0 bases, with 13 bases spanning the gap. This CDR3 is CASKLDSNSNQPQHF. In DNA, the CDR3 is TGTGCCAGCAAGTTAGACAGCAATAGCAATCAGCCCCAGCATTTT.

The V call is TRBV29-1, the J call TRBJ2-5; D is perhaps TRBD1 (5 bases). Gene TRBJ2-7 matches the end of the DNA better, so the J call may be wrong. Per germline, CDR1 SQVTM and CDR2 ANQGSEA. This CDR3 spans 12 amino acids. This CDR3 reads CSVEDNSYEQYF. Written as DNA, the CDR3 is TGCAGCGTTGAGGACAACTCCTACGAGCAGTACTTC.

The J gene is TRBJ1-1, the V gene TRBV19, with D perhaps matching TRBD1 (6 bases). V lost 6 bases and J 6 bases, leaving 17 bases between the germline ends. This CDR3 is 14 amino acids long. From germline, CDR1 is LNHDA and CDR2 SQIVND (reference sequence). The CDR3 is CASRWTGTQAEAFF. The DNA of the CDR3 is TGTGCCAGTAGATGGACGGGGACACAGGCTGAAGCTTTCTTT.

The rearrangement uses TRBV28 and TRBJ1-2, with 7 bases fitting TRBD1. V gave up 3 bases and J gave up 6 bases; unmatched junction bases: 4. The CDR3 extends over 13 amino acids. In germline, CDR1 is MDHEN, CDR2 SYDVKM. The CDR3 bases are TGTGCCAGCAGTTTTAGACAGGGTGATGGCTACACCTTC. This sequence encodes CASSFRQGDGYTF.

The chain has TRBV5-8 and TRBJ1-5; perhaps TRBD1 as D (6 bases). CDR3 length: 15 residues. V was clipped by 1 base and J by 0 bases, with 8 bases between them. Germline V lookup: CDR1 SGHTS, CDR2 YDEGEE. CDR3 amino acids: CASSLSGDSNQPQHF. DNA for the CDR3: TGTGCCAGCAGCTTGTCAGGGGATAGCAATCAGCCCCAGCATTTT.

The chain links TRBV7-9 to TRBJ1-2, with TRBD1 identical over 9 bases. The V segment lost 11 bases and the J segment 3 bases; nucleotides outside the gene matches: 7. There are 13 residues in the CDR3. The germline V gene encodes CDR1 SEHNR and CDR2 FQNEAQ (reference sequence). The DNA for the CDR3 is TGTGCCGGGACAGGGATTGGGGACTATGGCTACACCTTC. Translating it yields CAGTGIGDYGYTF.

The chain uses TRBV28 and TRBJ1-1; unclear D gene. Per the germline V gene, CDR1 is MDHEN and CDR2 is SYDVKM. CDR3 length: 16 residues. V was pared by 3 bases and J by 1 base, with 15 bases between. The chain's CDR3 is CASSLFQYQRNTEAFF. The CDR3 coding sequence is TGTGCCAGCAGTTTGTTTCAGTACCAAAGGAACACTGAAGCTTTCTTT.

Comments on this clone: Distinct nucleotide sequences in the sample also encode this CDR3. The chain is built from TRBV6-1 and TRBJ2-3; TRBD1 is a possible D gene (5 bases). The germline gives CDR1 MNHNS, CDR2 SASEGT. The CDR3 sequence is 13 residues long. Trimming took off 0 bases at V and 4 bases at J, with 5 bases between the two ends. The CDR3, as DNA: TGTGCCAGCAGTGAAGCACAGGCAGATACGCAGTATTTT. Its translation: CASSEAQADTQYF.

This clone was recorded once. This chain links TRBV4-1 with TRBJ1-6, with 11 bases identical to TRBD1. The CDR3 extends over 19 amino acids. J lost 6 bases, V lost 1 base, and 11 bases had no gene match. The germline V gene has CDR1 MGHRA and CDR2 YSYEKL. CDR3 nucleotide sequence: TGCGCCAGCAGCCAAGGGACAGGGGGCCCCCAGGGATTTAATTCACCCCTCCACTTT. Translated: CASSQGTGGPQGFNSPLHF.

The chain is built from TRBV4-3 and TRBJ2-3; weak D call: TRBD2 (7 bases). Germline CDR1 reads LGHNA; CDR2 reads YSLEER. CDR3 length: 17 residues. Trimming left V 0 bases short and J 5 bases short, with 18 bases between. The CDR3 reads CASSQDFRGAGIDTQYF. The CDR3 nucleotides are TGCGCCAGCAGCCAAGATTTTCGGGGGGCTGGGATAGATACGCAGTATTTT.

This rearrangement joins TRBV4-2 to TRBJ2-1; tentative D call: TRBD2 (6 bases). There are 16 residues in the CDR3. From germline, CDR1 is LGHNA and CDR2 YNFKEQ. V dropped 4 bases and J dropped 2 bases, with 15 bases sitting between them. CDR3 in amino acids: CASSPGMRGTYNEQFF. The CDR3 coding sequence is TGTGCCAGCAGCCCTGGGATGCGGGGAACCTACAATGAGCAGTTCTTC.

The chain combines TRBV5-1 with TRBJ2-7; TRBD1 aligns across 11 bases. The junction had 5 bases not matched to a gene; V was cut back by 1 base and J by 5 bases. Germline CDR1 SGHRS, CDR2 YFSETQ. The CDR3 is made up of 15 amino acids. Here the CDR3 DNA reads TGCGCCAGCAGCTTGATTGGGACAGGGGGGGACGAGCAGTACTTC. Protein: CASSLIGTGGDEQYF. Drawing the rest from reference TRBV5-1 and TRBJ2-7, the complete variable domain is KAGVTQTPRYLIKTRGQQVTLSCSPISGHRSVSWYQQTPGQGLQFLFEYFSETQRNKGNFPGRFSGRQFSNSRSEMNVSTLELGDSALYLCASSLIGTGGDEQYFGPGTRLTVT.

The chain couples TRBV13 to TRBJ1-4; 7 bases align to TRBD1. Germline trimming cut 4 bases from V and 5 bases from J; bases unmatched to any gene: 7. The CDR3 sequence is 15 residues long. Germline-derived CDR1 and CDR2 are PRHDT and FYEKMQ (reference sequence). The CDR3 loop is CASSSGTALNEKLFF. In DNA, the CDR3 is TGTGCCAGCAGCTCCGGGACAGCCTTAAATGAAAAACTGTTTTTT.

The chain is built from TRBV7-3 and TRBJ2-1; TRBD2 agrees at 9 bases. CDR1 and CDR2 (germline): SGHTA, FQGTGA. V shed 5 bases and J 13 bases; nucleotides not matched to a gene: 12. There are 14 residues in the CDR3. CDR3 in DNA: TGTGCCAGCAGCCCAATAGTGGCTAGCGGGGAACAGTTCTTC. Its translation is CASSPIVASGEQFF.

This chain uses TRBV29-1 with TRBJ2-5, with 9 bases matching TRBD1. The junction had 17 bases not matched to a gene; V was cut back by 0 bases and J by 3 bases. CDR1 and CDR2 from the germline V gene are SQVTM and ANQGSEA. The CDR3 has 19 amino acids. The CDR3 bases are TGCAGCGTTGAAGAGGGACAGGGTAGCTTCGCCTTCGGTAAAGAGACCCAGTACTTC. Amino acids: CSVEEGQGSFAFGKETQYF. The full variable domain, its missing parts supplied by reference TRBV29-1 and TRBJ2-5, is SAVISQKPSRDICQRGTSLTIQCQVDSQVTMMFWYRQQPGQSLTLIATANQGSEATYESGFVIDKFPISRPNLTFSTLTVSNMSPEDSSIYLCSVEEGQGSFAFGKETQYFGPGTRLLVL.

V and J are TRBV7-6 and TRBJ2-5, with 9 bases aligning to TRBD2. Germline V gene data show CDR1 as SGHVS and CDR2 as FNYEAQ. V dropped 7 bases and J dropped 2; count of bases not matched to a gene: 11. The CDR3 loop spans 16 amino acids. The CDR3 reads CASTPEVAGVQETQYF. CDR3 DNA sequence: TGTGCCAGCACCCCGGAGGTAGCGGGGGTACAAGAGACCCAGTACTTC. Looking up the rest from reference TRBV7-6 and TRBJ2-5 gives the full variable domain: GAGVSQSPRYKVTKRGQDVALRCDPISGHVSLYWYRQALGQGPEFLTYFNYEAQQDKSGLPNDRFSAERPEGSISTLTIQRTEQRDSAMYRCASTPEVAGVQETQYFGPGTRLLVL.

Here the CDR3 reads CASSPRWAGVNTGELFF. CDR3 nucleotide sequence: TGTGCCAGCAGCCCGAGGTGGGCGGGGGTAAACACCGGGGAGCTGTTTTTT. The chain links TRBV7-8 to TRBJ2-2; TRBD2 aligns across 7 bases. The CDR3 contains 17 residues. The J segment lost 2 bases and the V segment lost 5 bases, leaving 11 bases of the junction unmatched. Germline CDR1 is SGHVS and CDR2 is FQNEAQ.

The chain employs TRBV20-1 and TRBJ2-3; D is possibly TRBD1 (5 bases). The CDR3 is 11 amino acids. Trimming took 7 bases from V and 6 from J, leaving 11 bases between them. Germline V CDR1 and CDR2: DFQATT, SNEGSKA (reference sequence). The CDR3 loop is CSDQKGDTQYF. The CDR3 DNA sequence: TGCAGTGATCAGAAGGGGGATACGCAGTATTTT.

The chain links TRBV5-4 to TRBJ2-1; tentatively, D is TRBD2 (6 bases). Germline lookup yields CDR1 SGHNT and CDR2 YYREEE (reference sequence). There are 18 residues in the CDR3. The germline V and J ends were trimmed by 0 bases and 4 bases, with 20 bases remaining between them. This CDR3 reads CASSLVGRTRGVYNEQFF. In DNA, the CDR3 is TGTGCCAGCAGCTTGGTCGGCAGGACCCGCGGGGTGTACAATGAGCAGTTCTTC.

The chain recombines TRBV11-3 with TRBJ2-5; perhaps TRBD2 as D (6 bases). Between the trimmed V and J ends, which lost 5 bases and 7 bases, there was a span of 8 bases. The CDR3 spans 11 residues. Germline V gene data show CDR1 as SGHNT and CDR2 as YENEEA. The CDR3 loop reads CASSNGGTQYF. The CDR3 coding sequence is TGTGCCAGCAGCAACGGGGGGACCCAGTACTTC.

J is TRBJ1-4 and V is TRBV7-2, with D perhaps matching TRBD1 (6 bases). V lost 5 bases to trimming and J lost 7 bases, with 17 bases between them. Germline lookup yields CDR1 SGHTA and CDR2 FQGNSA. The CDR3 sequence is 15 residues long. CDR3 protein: CASSVGQIPAEKLFF. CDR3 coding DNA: TGTGCCAGCAGCGTGGGACAAATTCCCGCTGAAAAACTGTTTTTT.

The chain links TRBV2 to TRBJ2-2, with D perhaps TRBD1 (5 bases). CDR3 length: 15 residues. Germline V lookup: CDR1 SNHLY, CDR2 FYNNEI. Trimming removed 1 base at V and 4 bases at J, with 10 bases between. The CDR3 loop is CASSEEGYRTGELFF. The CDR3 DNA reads TGTGCCAGCAGTGAAGAGGGGTACCGCACCGGGGAGCTGTTTTTT.

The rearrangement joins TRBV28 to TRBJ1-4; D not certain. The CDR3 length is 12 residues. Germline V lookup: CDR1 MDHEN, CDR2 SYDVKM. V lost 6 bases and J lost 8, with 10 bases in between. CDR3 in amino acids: CASSLGGEKLFF. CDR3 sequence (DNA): TGTGCCAGCAGCCTAGGTGGGGAAAAACTGTTTTTT.

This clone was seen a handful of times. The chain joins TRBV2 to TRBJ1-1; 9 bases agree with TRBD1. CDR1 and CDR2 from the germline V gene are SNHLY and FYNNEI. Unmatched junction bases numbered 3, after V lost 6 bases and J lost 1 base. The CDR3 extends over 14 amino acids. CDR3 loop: CASSLQGANTEAFF. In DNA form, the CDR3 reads TGTGCCAGCAGCCTACAGGGGGCGAACACTGAAGCTTTCTTT.